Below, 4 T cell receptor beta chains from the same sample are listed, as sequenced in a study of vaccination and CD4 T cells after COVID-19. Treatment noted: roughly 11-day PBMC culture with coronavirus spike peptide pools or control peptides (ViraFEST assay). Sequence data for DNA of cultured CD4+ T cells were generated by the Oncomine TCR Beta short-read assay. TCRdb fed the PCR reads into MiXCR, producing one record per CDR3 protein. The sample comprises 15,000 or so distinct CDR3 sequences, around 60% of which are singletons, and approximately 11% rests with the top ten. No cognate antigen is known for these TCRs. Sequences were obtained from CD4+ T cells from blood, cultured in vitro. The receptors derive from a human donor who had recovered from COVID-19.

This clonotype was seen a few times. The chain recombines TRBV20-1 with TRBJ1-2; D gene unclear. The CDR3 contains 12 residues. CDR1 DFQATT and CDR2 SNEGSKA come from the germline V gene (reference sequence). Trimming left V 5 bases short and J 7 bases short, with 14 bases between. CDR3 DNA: TGCAGTGCTCCACTCGACTCCGCTGGCTACACCTTC. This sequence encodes CSAPLDSAGYTF.

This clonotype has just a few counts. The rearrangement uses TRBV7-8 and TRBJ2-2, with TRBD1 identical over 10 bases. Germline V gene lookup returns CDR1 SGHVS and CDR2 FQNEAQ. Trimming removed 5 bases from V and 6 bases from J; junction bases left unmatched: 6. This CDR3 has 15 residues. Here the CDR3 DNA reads TGTGCCAGCAGCACCCGACAGGGGGCGGCCGGGGAGCTGTTTTTT. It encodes CASSTRQGAAGELFF.

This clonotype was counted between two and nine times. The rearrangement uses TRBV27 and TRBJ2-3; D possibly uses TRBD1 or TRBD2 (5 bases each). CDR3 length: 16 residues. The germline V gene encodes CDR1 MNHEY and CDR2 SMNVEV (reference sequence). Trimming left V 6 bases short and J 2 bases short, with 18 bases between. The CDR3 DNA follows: TGTGCCAGCAGCTCGGGGCTCAGACGTGACACAGATACGCAGTATTTT. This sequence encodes CASSSGLRRDTDTQYF.

CDR3 nucleotides: TGTGCCAGCTCACCACCGGGACTCGACTCCTACAATGAGCAGTTCTTC. Amino acid sequence: CASSPPGLDSYNEQFF. The V call is TRBV18, the J call TRBJ2-1; TRBD2 might be the D (6 bases). The CDR3 has 16 residues. The ends were cut back, 0 bases at V and 0 bases at J, with 9 bases in the middle. Germline loops: CDR1 KGHSH, CDR2 LQKENI.